The 26 T cell receptor beta chains presented below share a single source sample, sequenced in a study of a mutant IDH1 vaccine in newly diagnosed glioma. The table came from immunoSEQ multiplex PCR; TCRdb's copy has only in-frame clones and leaves some out. The sample lists 25,000 to 35,000 clones; 90% were seen once. Antigen specificity for these receptors is unknown. Documented time point: week 11, during vaccination. Topical imiquimod was applied with each vaccine dose, which held 300 ug of mutant IDH1 20-mer peptide. Specimen: PBMCs, collected from a glioma patient whose treatment included an IDH1 peptide vaccine. These receptor sequences come from a man between 18 and 29 years old with glioma.

CDR3 amino acids: CASSLSGAGENTEAFF. CDR3 sequence (DNA): TGTGCCAGCAGCTTATCGGGGGCGGGGGAGAACACTGAAGCTTTCTTT. The chain carries TRBV7-9 and TRBJ1-1, with D tentatively TRBD1 (6 bases). Trimming stripped 2 bases from V and 1 base from J, with 14 bases between. The CDR3 loop spans 16 amino acids. The germline gives CDR1 SEHNR, CDR2 FQNEAQ (reference sequence).

This clone was seen a few times. The gene calls are TRBV2 and TRBJ1-1; D is possibly TRBD1 (6 bases). CDR1 and CDR2 from the germline V gene are SNHLY and FYNNEI. V lost 4 bases and J 3 bases, leaving 15 bases between the germline ends. The length of the CDR3 is 15 residues. The CDR3 DNA reads TGTGCCAGCAGTGGTTTAGGGGGAAGGTACACTGAAGCTTTCTTT. Translation gives CASSGLGGRYTEAFF.

V gene TRBV7-9 combines with J gene TRBJ2-5, with D perhaps matching TRBD1 or TRBD2 (6 bases each). The CDR3 covers 14 residues. Germline V gene data show CDR1 as SEHNR and CDR2 as FQNEAQ (reference sequence). V lost 5 bases to trimming and J lost 0 bases, with 10 bases between them. The CDR3 loop is CASSQGGYQETQYF. CDR3 nucleotides: TGTGCCAGCAGCCAAGGGGGGTACCAAGAGACCCAGTACTTC.

The V gene is TRBV6-1, the J gene TRBJ1-2; 9 bases line up with TRBD1. The CDR3 loop spans 20 amino acids. Per the germline V gene, CDR1 is MNHNS and CDR2 is SASEGT. With V trimmed by 4 bases and J by 0 bases, 18 bases remained unmatched. The CDR3: CASSALIIRDRDPTNYGYTF. In DNA form, the CDR3 reads TGTGCCAGCAGTGCCCTCATTATCCGGGACAGGGACCCTACTAACTATGGCTACACCTTC.

CDR3 nucleotide sequence: TGTGCCAGCTCACAGGGCGGTGGCAATCAGCCCCAGCATTTT. Its translation: CASSQGGGNQPQHF. V gene TRBV18 combines with J gene TRBJ1-5; D is uncertain. With 4 bases removed from V and 2 bases from J, the gap between germline ends came to 9 bases. CDR3 length: 14 amino acids. Looked up from germline, CDR1 is KGHSH and CDR2 is LQKENI.

The gene calls are TRBV7-2 and TRBJ1-5, with D unresolved. Germline CDR1 SGHTA, CDR2 FQGNSA. The CDR3 is made up of 15 amino acids. V shed 5 bases and J shed 2 bases, with 13 bases lying between them. In nucleotides, the CDR3 is TGTGCCAGCAGCCGGGGAGGGAACGGCAATCAGCCCCAGCATTTT. As protein: CASSRGGNGNQPQHF.

The chain joins TRBV19 to TRBJ2-1; TRBD2 aligns across 8 bases. With 1 base clipped from V and 3 bases from J, the junction kept 2 bases outside the gene matches. Germline V gene sequence: CDR1 LNHDA, CDR2 SQIVND (reference sequence). This CDR3 is 15 amino acids long. The CDR3 DNA reads TGTGCCAGTAGTATAGCGGGAGGGTTCTACAATGAGCAGTTCTTC. It encodes CASSIAGGFYNEQFF.

This clone occurred once. The V gene is TRBV4-3, the J gene TRBJ1-1, with TRBD1 matching over 8 bases. The junction had 8 bases not matched to a gene; V was cut back by 0 bases and J by 2 bases. Germline-derived CDR1 and CDR2 are LGHNA and YSLEER. CDR3 length: 17 amino acids. In nucleotides, the CDR3 is TGCGCCAGCAGCCAAGATCGGGCAGGGGGCCGAAACACTGAAGCTTTCTTT. Amino acid sequence: CASSQDRAGGRNTEAFF.

CDR3 nucleotide sequence: TGTGCCAGCAGCTTGGGGGGACTAGCAGATGAGCAGTTCTTC. The encoded protein is CASSLGGLADEQFF. The V and J genes are TRBV5-4 and TRBJ2-1; the match to TRBD2 covers 9 bases. This CDR3 has 14 amino acids. The germline gives CDR1 SGHNT, CDR2 YYREEE (reference sequence). The J segment lost 8 bases and the V segment lost 0 bases, leaving 3 bases of the junction unmatched.

The V gene is TRBV15, the J gene TRBJ2-7; 8 bases are a match to TRBD2. The V and J ends lost 4 bases and 1 base, in that order; junction bases with no gene match: 6. CDR3 size: 15 residues. Germline V lookup: CDR1 LNHNV, CDR2 YYDKDF (reference sequence). The CDR3 spells CATSKPGLGSYEQYF. The CDR3 coding sequence is TGTGCCACCAGCAAACCGGGACTAGGTTCCTACGAGCAGTACTTC.

This clone was observed a handful of times. The gene calls are TRBV27 and TRBJ2-1; weak D call: TRBD2 (5 bases). From germline, CDR1 is MNHEY and CDR2 SMNVEV (reference sequence). The CDR3 covers 17 residues. With 2 bases removed from V and 0 bases from J, the gap between germline ends came to 14 bases. CDR3 coding DNA: TGTGCCAGCAGTTTAGGAGGCTACCTTCACTCCTACAATGAGCAGTTCTTC. It yields the protein CASSLGGYLHSYNEQFF.

The chain recombines TRBV27 with TRBJ1-2; 8 bases are shared with TRBD1. V shed 2 bases, J shed 0 bases, and the junction held 2 bases outside the gene matches. This CDR3 comprises 15 residues. CDR1 is MNHEY, CDR2 SMNVEV, per germline (reference sequence). CDR3 in DNA: TGTGCCAGCAGTTTACAGGGGGCCTCTAACTATGGCTACACCTTC. Protein sequence: CASSLQGASNYGYTF.

This clone came up once. The gene calls are TRBV6-1 and TRBJ2-5; D ambiguous. This CDR3 is 14 amino acids long. The germline CDR1 and CDR2 sequences are MNHNS and SASEGT. Trimming cost V 6 bases and J 4 bases, with 15 bases left between them. The CDR3 coding sequence is TGTGCCAGCAGGGACGGCGTGTTGGTAGAGACCCAGTACTTC. Translating gives CASRDGVLVETQYF.

This sequence joins TRBV30 and TRBJ2-1; no clear D. Trimming shortened V by 3 bases and J by 4 bases, and 4 bases separated the two germline ends. Germline CDR1 GTSNPN, CDR2 SVGIG (reference sequence). The CDR3 length is 11 residues. CDR3 in amino acids: CAWRVYNEQFF. DNA of the CDR3: TGTGCCTGGAGGGTTTACAATGAGCAGTTCTTC.

The rearrangement links TRBV4-3 to TRBJ1-5; possibly TRBD1 for D (5 bases). Germline V CDR1 and CDR2: LGHNA, YSLEER. This CDR3 contains 16 residues. V was pared by 0 bases and J by 7 bases, with 16 bases between. The CDR3 bases are TGCGCCAGCAGCCAAGATTTGGTTGGGGCGGCACAGCCCCAGCATTTT. This codes for CASSQDLVGAAQPQHF.

The rearrangement joins TRBV27 to TRBJ2-7; 7 positions agree with TRBD2. The junction had 6 bases not matched to a gene; V was cut back by 0 bases and J by 4 bases. Looked up from germline, CDR1 is MNHEY and CDR2 is SMNVEV (reference sequence). The CDR3 covers 15 residues. The CDR3 loop reads CASSLSGGRGYEQYF. The CDR3, as DNA: TGTGCCAGCAGTTTATCTGGCGGGAGAGGATACGAGCAGTACTTC.

The chain uses TRBV6-5 and TRBJ1-1; no reliable D call. V lost 0 bases and J lost 0, with 5 bases in between. This CDR3 contains 14 residues. In germline, CDR1 is MNHEY, CDR2 SVGAGI. CDR3 DNA: TGTGCCAGCAGTTACTCGGGTGTGAACACTGAAGCTTTCTTT. Its translation is CASSYSGVNTEAFF.

The V call is TRBV6-5, the J call TRBJ2-3; D possibly uses TRBD1 or TRBD2 (5 bases each). Trimming shortened V by 4 bases and J by 0 bases, and 11 bases separated the two germline ends. Per the germline V gene, CDR1 is MNHEY and CDR2 is SVGAGI. The CDR3 runs 15 residues. This chain's CDR3 is CASSSRDGSTDTQYF. The CDR3 DNA reads as TGTGCCAGCAGTTCCAGGGACGGTAGCACAGATACGCAGTATTTT.

CDR3 residues: CSVEGGAGGRQSYNEQFF. The CDR3, as DNA: TGCAGCGTTGAGGGAGGGGCGGGAGGGCGTCAGTCCTACAATGAGCAGTTCTTC. The gene calls are TRBV29-1 and TRBJ2-1; 9 bases are shared with TRBD2. Trimming took 3 bases from V and 1 from J; bases not matched to a gene: 13. This CDR3 region has 18 residues. Per germline, CDR1 SQVTM and CDR2 ANQGSEA.

The chain uses TRBV6-5 and TRBJ1-2; TRBD1 might be the D (5 bases). Between the trimmed V and J ends, which lost 4 bases and 6 bases, there was a span of 15 bases. Germline V lookup: CDR1 MNHEY, CDR2 SVGAGI. The CDR3 is 14 amino acids. The CDR3 loop reads CASSSQGGSDGYTF. The CDR3 DNA reads as TGTGCCAGCAGTTCTCAGGGTGGTTCGGATGGCTACACCTTC.

The chain employs TRBV25-1 and TRBJ2-3; D is unresolved. The CDR3 has 12 residues. Germline V gene sequence: CDR1 MGHDK, CDR2 SYGVNS. Deletions cut 5 bases from V and 6 bases from J, with 9 bases between. CDR3 coding DNA: TGTGCCAGCAGTTCAGTAGGGGATACGCAGTATTTT. Amino acid sequence: CASSSVGDTQYF.

V usage is TRBV30 and J usage is TRBJ1-2, with D possibly being TRBD1 (6 bases). CDR1 and CDR2 from the germline V gene are GTSNPN and SVGIG (reference sequence). With 3 bases removed from V and 5 bases from J, the gap between germline ends came to 13 bases. This CDR3 contains 13 residues. CDR3 in DNA: TGTGCCTGGAGAACGGTTACAGGGTATGGCTACACCTTC. Translation gives CAWRTVTGYGYTF.

V gene TRBV4-3 combines with J gene TRBJ2-7; tentatively, D is TRBD2 (5 bases). CDR3 length: 16 residues. Trimming took off 1 base at V and 0 bases at J, with 13 bases between the two ends. Germline CDR1 is LGHNA and CDR2 is YSLEER. CDR3: CASSQGSGGSSYEQYF. CDR3 in DNA: TGCGCCAGCAGCCAAGGAAGCGGAGGTAGCTCCTACGAGCAGTACTTC.

The chain joins TRBV5-1 to TRBJ1-1; the D is unclear. V was trimmed by 0 bases and J by 1 base, leaving 7 bases between them. Germline V gives CDR1 SGHRS, CDR2 YFSETQ. This CDR3 contains 14 residues. The CDR3, as DNA: TGCGCCAGCAGCTTGGGCACTTCGAACACTGAAGCTTTCTTT. Its translation is CASSLGTSNTEAFF.

This clone was found a few times. The V and J genes are TRBV10-3 and TRBJ2-5; 13 bases line up with TRBD2. The V and J ends lost 9 bases and 2 bases, in that order; junction bases with no gene match: 15. The germline V gene encodes CDR1 ENHRY and CDR2 SYGVKD. The CDR3 runs 18 residues. The CDR3 spells CAIGPGLAGQGVQETQYF. The CDR3, as DNA: TGTGCCATTGGGCCGGGACTAGCGGGGCAGGGAGTTCAAGAGACCCAGTACTTC.

CDR3 amino acids: CASTLRDRRPNTEAFF. CDR3 DNA: TGTGCCAGCACCCTACGGGACAGGCGACCTAACACTGAAGCTTTCTTT. The V call is TRBV7-2, the J call TRBJ1-1; 8 positions match TRBD1. J was trimmed by 2 bases and V by 7 bases; bases with no gene match: 12. The CDR3 extends over 16 amino acids. CDR1 and CDR2 from the germline V gene are SGHTA and FQGNSA.